This T cell receptor beta chain came from a study of blood T cell repertoires in COVID-19. On the study more broadly: From T cells, B-cell-depleted T cells, or PBMCs came the material, which was cDNA or gDNA.

This CDR3 has 14 residues. CDR1 and CDR2 from the germline V gene are LNHDA and SQIVND (reference sequence). The V segment lost 3 bases and the J segment 5 bases; nucleotides outside the gene matches: 4. Among Cohort 3 donors, those recovered had two negative PCRs, clearance, or symptom resolution. This table comes from immunoSEQ multiplex PCR, and its TCRdb copy is limited to in-frame clones, with some not included. The table includes a few hundred thousand clones, roughly 80% detected once. The chain joins TRBV19 to TRBJ1-1; 9 positions match TRBD1. The source of this sequence is a woman between 50 and 59 years old who had recovered from COVID-19. The sample consisted of PBMCs or T cells enriched from blood (not recorded which). CDR3 residues: CASSMGGTGTEAFF. CDR3 coding DNA: TGTGCCAGTAGTATGGGAGGGACAGGGACTGAAGCTTTCTTT.